These 17 T cell receptor beta chains share one sample of origin, sequenced in a study of shared clonotypes between healthy human individuals. CD8 cells classed as naive were CD45RO-negative and positively selected for CCR7, excluding terminally differentiated effector memory CD45RA+ cells. Clones were sequenced by immunoSEQ multiplex PCR, and TCRdb holds only the in-frame ones, with some missing. The table has approximately 1.9 million clones, over 85% seen once. Sequenced input: naive CD8+ T cells from PBMCs. These receptors were collected from a man aged 18 to 30 in good health. Some clones in this sample may be carry-over from other donors' samples.

The rearrangement links TRBV14 to TRBJ2-7; perhaps D is TRBD1 or TRBD2 (5 bases each). V gave up 3 bases and J gave up 0 bases, with 12 bases separating them. The CDR3 is 15 residues long. Germline CDR1 SGHDN, CDR2 FVKESK. The CDR3 DNA reads TGTGCCAGCAGCCATACTCGGGACGCCTCCTACGAGCAGTACTTC. Its protein is CASSHTRDASYEQYF.

The J gene is TRBJ1-1, the V gene TRBV6-1; TRBD1 matches 8 bases. This CDR3 has 13 amino acids. V was pared by 8 bases and J by 4 bases, with 6 bases of the junction left unmatched. In germline, CDR1 is MNHNS, CDR2 SASEGT. The chain's CDR3 is CASGDRKFTEAFF. The CDR3 bases are TGTGCCAGCGGGGACAGGAAATTCACTGAAGCTTTCTTT.

The J gene is TRBJ1-1, the V gene TRBV25-1, with D possibly TRBD1 on 6 matching bases. Trimming stripped 0 bases from V and 2 bases from J, with 16 bases between. Germline lookup yields CDR1 MGHDK and CDR2 SYGVNS. This CDR3 spans 17 amino acids. CDR3 DNA: TGTGCCAGCAGTGAATACGGGGGGGGACAAGGCAACACTGAAGCTTTCTTT. Amino acid sequence: CASSEYGGGQGNTEAFF. The complete variable domain, with remaining parts taken from reference TRBV25-1 and TRBJ1-1, reads EADIYQTPRYLVIGTGKKITLECSQTMGHDKMYWYQQDPGMELHLIHYSYGVNSTEKGDLSSESTVSRIRTEHFPLTLESARPSHTSQYLCASSEYGGGQGNTEAFFGQGTRLTVV.

DNA for the CDR3: TGCGCCAGCAGTGGGGACAGGGCCTACGAGCAGTACTTC. It specifies CASSGDRAYEQYF. V gene TRBV4-1 combines with J gene TRBJ2-7; TRBD1 agrees at 9 bases. Germline CDR1 and CDR2: MGHRA and YSYEKL. The length of the CDR3 is 13 residues. The V gene end was trimmed by 6 bases and the J gene end by 2 bases; junction bases not matched to a gene: 2.

The gene calls are TRBV5-6 and TRBJ2-7; a weak D match, TRBD1 (5 bases). The CDR3 is 13 residues long. V was trimmed by 3 bases and J by 4 bases, leaving 11 bases between them. CDR1 is SGHDT and CDR2 is YYEEEE in the germline V gene. The CDR3 region is CASSYLRTYEQYF. CDR3 coding DNA: TGTGCCAGCAGCTATTTGAGGACATACGAGCAGTACTTC.

The CDR3 reads CASSEIYRNYEQYF. The CDR3, as DNA: TGTGCCAGCAGTGAAATCTACAGGAATTACGAGCAGTACTTC. V is TRBV6-1 and J is TRBJ2-7; maybe TRBD1 (5 bases). This CDR3 has 14 residues. The V gene lost 2 bases and the J gene lost 4 bases, with 12 bases spanning the gap. Germline CDR1 is MNHNS and CDR2 is SASEGT.

V and J are TRBV30 and TRBJ2-2; D is ambiguous. V dropped 3 bases and J dropped 1 base, with 9 bases sitting between them. Germline V gene data show CDR1 as GTSNPN and CDR2 as SVGIG (reference sequence). There are 14 residues in the CDR3. The CDR3 sequence is CAWRWIRNTGELFF. The CDR3 DNA reads as TGTGCCTGGAGGTGGATACGGAACACCGGGGAGCTGTTTTTT.

The chain is built from TRBV28 and TRBJ2-7; perhaps TRBD1 as D (5 bases). Trimming pared 3 bases from V and 2 bases from J, leaving 11 bases between. CDR3 length: 14 residues. Germline V lookup: CDR1 MDHEN, CDR2 SYDVKM. The chain's CDR3 is CASSLTDLAYEQYF. The CDR3, as DNA: TGTGCCAGCAGTTTGACAGATCTAGCCTACGAGCAGTACTTC. Full variable domain (missing parts from reference TRBV28 and TRBJ2-7): DVKVTQSSRYLVKRTGEKVFLECVQDMDHENMFWYRQDPGLGLRLIYFSYDVKMKEKGDIPEGYSVSREKKERFSLILESASTNQTSMYLCASSLTDLAYEQYFGPGTRLTVT.

This sequence joins TRBV9 and TRBJ2-5, with D maybe TRBD2 (6 bases). The germline gives CDR1 SGDLS, CDR2 YYNGEE. Trimming pared 4 bases from V and 5 bases from J, leaving 15 bases between. CDR3 length: 14 residues. This chain's CDR3 is CASSPGGGAETQYF. The CDR3 DNA is TGTGCCAGCAGCCCCGGTGGAGGGGCGGAGACCCAGTACTTC.

This clone has only one observation. This chain connects TRBV27 to TRBJ1-5; D not certain. Germline CDR1 MNHEY, CDR2 SMNVEV (reference sequence). This CDR3 has 15 residues. Trimming removed 7 bases from V and 5 bases from J, with 18 bases in between. The CDR3 nucleotides are TGTGCCAGCAACGGTCCCGCGGTCGAGGATCAGCCCCAGCATTTT. Translated, it gives CASNGPAVEDQPQHF.

This chain uses TRBV4-2 with TRBJ2-7; D ambiguous. Germline CDR1 LGHNA, CDR2 YNFKEQ. The germline V and J ends were trimmed by 4 bases and 0 bases, with 7 bases remaining between them. This CDR3 has 13 amino acids. The CDR3 DNA sequence: TGTGCCAGCAGCCCGGGCCCCTCCTACGAGCAGTACTTC. Amino acids: CASSPGPSYEQYF.

Turning to this clone: Distinct nucleotide sequences in the sample also encode this CDR3. V gene TRBV19 combines with J gene TRBJ1-5, with D uncertain. The V end was cut by 1 base, the J end by 0 bases, with 7 bases between. The germline gives CDR1 LNHDA, CDR2 SQIVND (reference sequence). This CDR3 contains 15 residues. The CDR3 coding sequence is TGTGCCAGTAGTATAGCAGATTATAGCAATCAGCCCCAGCATTTT. Translating gives CASSIADYSNQPQHF.

The CDR3 DNA is TGTGCCTGCTCAGGGGGCTCTAGCACCGGGGAGCTGTTTTTT. Encoded protein: CACSGGSSTGELFF. This chain uses TRBV28 with TRBJ2-2; TRBD1 matches at 8 bases. The J segment lost 4 bases and the V segment lost 11 bases, leaving 9 bases of the junction unmatched. Germline values: CDR1 MDHEN, CDR2 SYDVKM. This CDR3 comprises 14 residues.

The chain carries TRBV9 and TRBJ2-5; 9 bases match TRBD2. CDR3 size: 15 residues. The germline gives CDR1 SGDLS, CDR2 YYNGEE. V trimming: 0 bases; J trimming: 4 bases; junction bases outside the gene matches: 4. The CDR3 loop is CASSVVGTSRETQYF. The CDR3 coding sequence is TGTGCCAGCAGCGTAGTTGGGACTAGCCGAGAGACCCAGTACTTC.

The chain is built from TRBV6-1 and TRBJ2-7; 9 nucleotides match TRBD2. The CDR3 is 15 amino acids. Trimming took 3 bases from V and 4 from J; bases not matched to a gene: 7. Germline-derived CDR1 and CDR2 are MNHNS and SASEGT. This chain's CDR3 is CASSEGLAGQYEQYF. CDR3 nucleotides: TGTGCCAGCAGTGAGGGGCTAGCGGGACAGTACGAGCAGTACTTC.

V usage is TRBV7-8 and J usage is TRBJ1-1; D unclear. V shed 2 bases and J shed 0 bases, with 13 bases lying between them. CDR3 size: 16 residues. Germline assignment: CDR1 SGHVS and CDR2 FQNEAQ. CDR3: CASSLRAGSLNTEAFF. CDR3 nucleotide sequence: TGTGCCAGCAGCTTACGGGCCGGCAGTCTGAACACTGAAGCTTTCTTT.

J is TRBJ2-3 and V is TRBV7-9, with D unresolved. CDR1 and CDR2 from the germline V gene are SEHNR and FQNEAQ (reference sequence). The V end lost 5 bases, the J end lost 5 bases, and 14 bases lay between the germline ends. This CDR3 comprises 14 residues. CDR3 in amino acids: CASSPKEIIDTQYF. CDR3 nucleotide sequence: TGTGCCAGCAGCCCAAAGGAGATTATAGATACGCAGTATTTT.